One T cell receptor beta chain is described in this entry. What it binds is unknown. Trimming at V came to 5 bases and at J to 6 bases, leaving 10 bases not matched to a gene. The CDR3 consists of 14 residues. Germline CDR1 reads SEHNR; CDR2 reads FQNEAQ (reference sequence). This entry is derived from a study of cytomegalovirus exposure and HLA in healthy donors. Study information: It was reported in a later analysis that the 90 to 150 validation repertoires used the same platform as the roughly 700 first-cohort repertoires. Study outcomes and limitations: Three CMV-associated chains proved CMV antigen-specific in vitro. Associated with cytomegalovirus, according to the listing, were approximately 160 TCR beta chains. Most observed TCR sequences were rare, whereas some public TCRs were detected in many donors.

Measured with immunoSEQ multiplex PCR; TCRdb has only the in-frame clones, and not every one. This table holds 110,000 or so clones, roughly 82% found once. The chain has TRBV7-9 and TRBJ2-7; TRBD2 aligns across 7 bases. The sample was PBMCs. The source is a man younger than 35 in good health and CMV-seronegative. The DNA of the CDR3 is TGTGCCAGCAGCCCGGCGGGAGCATACCGCGAGCAGTACTTC. Translation gives CASSPAGAYREQYF. Full variable domain (outside the CDR3, taken from reference TRBV7-9 and TRBJ2-7): DTGVSQNPRHKITKRGQNVTFRCDPISEHNRLYWYRQTLGQGPEFLTYFQNEAQLEKSRLLSDRFSAERPKGSFSTLEIQRTEQGDSAMYLCASSPAGAYREQYFGPGTRLTVT.